Sequencing of this T cell receptor beta chain was carried out in a study of blood T cell repertoires in COVID-19. Trimming cost V 3 bases and J 8 bases, with 15 bases left between them. CDR3 length: 14 residues. Germline assignment: CDR1 SGHNT and CDR2 YYREEE (reference sequence). Sequenced by immunoSEQ multiplex PCR; TCRdb stores in-frame clones only, minus some. Of about 240,000 clones listed, around 85% were seen once; the top ten hold roughly 9.6%. This receptor was identified in a woman at least 80 years old with acute or convalescent COVID-19. The sequencing sample was made of peripheral blood. The V gene is TRBV5-4, the J gene TRBJ2-1, with D possibly matching TRBD2 (5 bases). The CDR3 loop is CASSSDPLRDEQFF. Written as DNA, the CDR3 is TGTGCCAGCAGCTCTGATCCCCTGAGGGATGAGCAGTTCTTC. Filled out from reference TRBV5-4 and TRBJ2-1, the complete variable domain reads ETGVTQSPTHLIKTRGQQVTLRCSSQSGHNTVSWYQQALGQGPQFIFQYYREEENGRGNFPPRFSGLQFPNYSSELNVNALELDDSALYLCASSSDPLRDEQFFGPGTRLTVL.